The rows below give T cell receptor beta chains drawn from one sample of a study of Graves' ophthalmopathy and Graves' hyperthyroidism. TCRdb reprocessed the multiplex PCR reads with MiXCR, giving one entry per CDR3 protein. Seen here are roughly 500,000 distinct CDR3 sequences, 14% observed once, and the top ten hold roughly 9.8%. Sequencing was carried out using blood. Receptors were obtained from a woman aged 25-40 years with Graves' ophthalmopathy. CDR3s include the opening cysteine and the closing phenylalanine or tryptophan. Each record gives: V gene, D gene, clone size, J gene, CDR3 protein, CDR3 DNA. D genes are given only for firm matches. Clone size appears in some rows only: once, few, many, or a class for an expanded clone.

v_call: TRBV2
d_call: NA
clone_size: few
j_call: TRBJ2-7
cdr3_aa: CASSDSWAGSSLRGSYEQYF
cdr3_nt: TGTGCCAGCAGTGATTCGTGGGCAGGGAGTTCCCTTCGGGGCTCCTACGAGCAGTACTTC

v_call: TRBV11-1
d_call: NA
clone_size: many
j_call: TRBJ2-5
cdr3_aa: CASSSGVLETQYF
cdr3_nt: TGTGCCAGCAGCTCGGGGGTCCTTGAGACCCAGTACTTC

v_call: TRBV5-4
d_call: TRBD2
clone_size: many
j_call: TRBJ2-2
cdr3_aa: CASSPGLARTGELFF
cdr3_nt: TGTGCCAGCAGCCCGGGACTAGCGCGCACCGGGGAGCTGTTTTTT

v_call: TRBV18
d_call: TRBD2
clone_size: few
j_call: TRBJ2-7
cdr3_aa: CASSPTAGGTYEQYF
cdr3_nt: TGTGCCAGCTCACCAACAGCGGGAGGTACCTACGAGCAGTACTTC

v_call: TRBV28
d_call: TRBD1
clone_size: few
j_call: TRBJ1-5
cdr3_aa: CASSLVPGQAVGNQPQHF
cdr3_nt: TGTGCCAGCAGTTTAGTCCCGGGACAGGCTGTGGGCAATCAGCCCCAGCATTTT

v_call: TRBV20-1
d_call: TRBD2
clone_size: many
j_call: TRBJ2-5
cdr3_aa: CSATAGASGAETQYF
cdr3_nt: TGCAGTGCTACCGCCGGGGCTAGCGGAGCGGAGACCCAGTACTTC

v_call: TRBV7-8
d_call: NA
clone_size: many
j_call: TRBJ1-6
cdr3_aa: CASSLRRENSPLHF
cdr3_nt: TGTGCCAGCAGTTTACGTCGGGAAAATTCACCCCTCCACTTT

v_call: TRBV30
d_call: NA
clone_size: NA
j_call: TRBJ1-1
cdr3_aa: CAWSEPLFTEAFF
cdr3_nt: TGTGCCTGGAGTGAACCTTTGTTCACTGAAGCTTTCTTT

v_call: TRBV12-3/TRBV12-4
d_call: TRBD2
clone_size: NA
j_call: TRBJ2-7
cdr3_aa: CASSFGRGGIEQYF
cdr3_nt: TGTGCCAGCAGTTTTGGGCGGGGGGGCATCGAGCAGTACTTC

v_call: TRBV18
d_call: TRBD2
clone_size: NA
j_call: TRBJ2-3
cdr3_aa: CASSPPSGGTTDTQYF
cdr3_nt: TGTGCCAGCTCACCACCCAGCGGGGGGACCACAGATACGCAGTATTTT

v_call: TRBV20-1
d_call: NA
clone_size: many
j_call: TRBJ1-5
cdr3_aa: CSARIDVGTYSNQPQHF
cdr3_nt: TGCAGTGCTAGGATTGACGTGGGCACTTATAGCAATCAGCCCCAGCATTTT

v_call: TRBV20-1
d_call: TRBD1
clone_size: many
j_call: TRBJ2-7
cdr3_aa: CSASGTGFHEQYF
cdr3_nt: TGCAGTGCGAGCGGGACAGGGTTCCACGAGCAGTACTTC

v_call: TRBV5-5
d_call: NA
clone_size: few
j_call: TRBJ1-5
cdr3_aa: CASSLAAGGAGQPQHF
cdr3_nt: TGTGCCAGCAGCTTGGCGGCGGGGGGGGCAGGTCAGCCCCAGCATTTT

v_call: TRBV30
d_call: TRBD1
clone_size: NA
j_call: TRBJ2-7
cdr3_aa: CAWSRDRKYEQYF
cdr3_nt: TGTGCCTGGAGCAGGGACAGGAAATACGAGCAGTACTTC

v_call: TRBV6-5
d_call: NA
clone_size: many
j_call: TRBJ2-7
cdr3_aa: CASKGSSYEQYF
cdr3_nt: TGTGCCAGCAAGGGTAGCTCCTACGAGCAGTACTTC

v_call: TRBV6-5
d_call: NA
clone_size: NA
j_call: TRBJ2-7
cdr3_aa: CASSSGGLEQYF
cdr3_nt: TGTGCCAGCAGTTCGGGGGGCCTCGAGCAGTACTTC

v_call: TRBV19
d_call: TRBD1
clone_size: NA
j_call: TRBJ2-2
cdr3_aa: CASSTWTGGRKTGELFF
cdr3_nt: TGTGCCAGTAGTACCTGGACAGGGGGCAGGAAAACCGGGGAGCTGTTTTTT

v_call: TRBV12-3/TRBV12-4
d_call: NA
clone_size: many
j_call: TRBJ2-7
cdr3_aa: CASSFPPLDEQYF
cdr3_nt: TGTGCCAGCAGCTTTCCCCCACTCGACGAGCAGTACTTC

v_call: TRBV12-3/TRBV12-4
d_call: TRBD1
clone_size: NA
j_call: TRBJ2-5
cdr3_aa: CASRVGQQETQYF
cdr3_nt: TGTGCCAGCAGAGTGGGACAGCAAGAGACCCAGTACTTC

v_call: TRBV24-1
d_call: TRBD1
clone_size: many
j_call: TRBJ2-7
cdr3_aa: CATSEGTGRSNEQYF
cdr3_nt: TGTGCCACCAGTGAGGGGACAGGTCGATCAAACGAGCAGTACTTC

v_call: TRBV28
d_call: NA
clone_size: many
j_call: TRBJ1-2
cdr3_aa: CASSFQRYGYTF
cdr3_nt: TGTGCCAGCAGTTTCCAGCGCTATGGCTACACCTTC

v_call: TRBV11-3
d_call: NA
clone_size: many
j_call: TRBJ1-1
cdr3_aa: CASSLVFGGNTEAFF
cdr3_nt: TGTGCCAGCAGCTTAGTATTCGGCGGGAACACTGAAGCTTTCTTT

v_call: TRBV20-1
d_call: NA
clone_size: NA
j_call: TRBJ2-3
cdr3_aa: CSARKARIPTDTQYF
cdr3_nt: TGCAGTGCACGAAAGGCCCGAATCCCCACAGATACGCAGTATTTT

v_call: TRBV5-1
d_call: NA
clone_size: many
j_call: TRBJ1-2
cdr3_aa: CASSLVGEVLDGYTF
cdr3_nt: TGCGCCAGCAGCTTGGTGGGAGAAGTCCTGGATGGCTACACCTTC

v_call: TRBV6-1
d_call: NA
clone_size: many
j_call: TRBJ1-5
cdr3_aa: CASSPWSNQPQHF
cdr3_nt: TGTGCCAGCAGTCCATGGAGCAATCAGCCCCAGCATTTT

v_call: TRBV6-5
d_call: NA
clone_size: many
j_call: TRBJ1-1
cdr3_aa: CASSYQRTENTEAFF
cdr3_nt: TGTGCCAGCAGTTACCAAAGGACAGAGAACACTGAAGCTTTCTTT

v_call: TRBV4-1
d_call: TRBD1
clone_size: many
j_call: TRBJ1-2
cdr3_aa: CASSQPKQGPGGYTF
cdr3_nt: TGCGCCAGCAGCCAGCCAAAACAGGGGCCGGGAGGCTACACCTTC

v_call: TRBV6-5
d_call: NA
clone_size: many
j_call: TRBJ1-2
cdr3_aa: CASSYSDSPGGYTF
cdr3_nt: TGTGCCAGCAGTTACTCTGACAGTCCTGGGGGCTACACCTTC

v_call: TRBV28
d_call: TRBD1
clone_size: many
j_call: TRBJ2-7
cdr3_aa: CASSLVQTGTYEQYF
cdr3_nt: TGTGCCAGCAGTTTGGTTCAGACAGGGACCTACGAGCAGTACTTC

v_call: TRBV2
d_call: TRBD1
clone_size: many
j_call: TRBJ1-2
cdr3_aa: CASKRQGLHGYTF
cdr3_nt: TGTGCCAGCAAACGACAGGGTCTCCATGGCTACACCTTC

v_call: TRBV15
d_call: NA
clone_size: many
j_call: TRBJ2-5
cdr3_aa: CATSRDGETQYF
cdr3_nt: TGTGCCACCAGCAGAGATGGGGAGACCCAGTACTTC